Below, 2 T cell receptor beta chains from the same sample are listed, as sequenced in a study of CD8+ T cells in alopecia areata. In each case, RNA was isolated and then reverse transcribed into cDNA as the sequencing template. The assay was immunoSEQ multiplex PCR, and TCRdb's table has in-frame clones only and misses some. The data contain 200,000 or so clones, 35% to 40% of them singletons. Treatment specified: oral pan-JAK inhibitor, 5-10 mg twice daily. This material consisted of CD4+ T cells sorted from blood, taken between weeks 30 and 35, from a patient treated with tofacitinib. The source is a human donor with alopecia areata.

This clone was counted between two and nine times. The gene calls are TRBV30 and TRBJ2-7; the match to TRBD1 covers 8 bases. This CDR3 comprises 11 residues. CDR1 and CDR2 (germline): GTSNPN, SVGIG (reference sequence). The V gene end was trimmed by 8 bases and the J gene end by 3 bases; junction bases not matched to a gene: 3. CDR3: CAGQGDYEQYF. In nucleotides, the CDR3 is TGTGCCGGACAGGGAGACTACGAGCAGTACTTC.

The chain uses TRBV25-1 and TRBJ2-2, with D tentatively TRBD1 or TRBD2 (5 bases each). CDR1 is MGHDK and CDR2 is SYGVNS in the germline V gene. This CDR3 contains 12 residues. V gave up 5 bases and J gave up 7 bases, with 8 bases separating them. CDR3 bases: TGTGCCAGCAGTTTGGGGGTCGGGGAGCTGTTTTTT. It encodes CASSLGVGELFF.